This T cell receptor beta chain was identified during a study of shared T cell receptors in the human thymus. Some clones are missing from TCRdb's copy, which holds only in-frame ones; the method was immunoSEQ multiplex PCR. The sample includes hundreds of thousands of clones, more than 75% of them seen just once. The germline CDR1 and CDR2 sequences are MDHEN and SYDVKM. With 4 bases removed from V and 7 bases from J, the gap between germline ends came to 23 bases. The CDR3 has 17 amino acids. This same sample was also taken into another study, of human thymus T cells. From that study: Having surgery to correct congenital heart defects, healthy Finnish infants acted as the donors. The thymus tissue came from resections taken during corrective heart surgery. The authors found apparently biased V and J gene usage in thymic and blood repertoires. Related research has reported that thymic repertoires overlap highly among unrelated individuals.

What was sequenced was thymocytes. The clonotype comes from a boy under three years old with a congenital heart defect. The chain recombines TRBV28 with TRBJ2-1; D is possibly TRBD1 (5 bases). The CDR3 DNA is TGTGCCAGCAGTTCCCCTCGATCAGGGTCCTTTGGGAATGAGCAGTTCTTC. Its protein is CASSSPRSGSFGNEQFF.